This T cell receptor (beta chain) was retrieved from a study of cytomegalovirus exposure and HLA in healthy donors. PCR amplification relied on 60 Vbeta primers (plus 13 Jbeta primers). Sequencing was performed with immunoSEQ multiplex PCR; in TCRdb, only in-frame clones are kept and a portion is missing. The repertoire table contains approximately 37,000 clones. The CDR3 runs to 16 residues. Germline V lookup: CDR1 SGHDT, CDR2 YYEEEE. V shed 4 bases and J 4 bases; nucleotides not matched to a gene: 8. The TCR comes from a man aged 40-55 years in good health and CMV-seropositive. The sequencing input was PBMCs. The V and J genes are TRBV5-6 and TRBJ2-1, with 10 bases matching TRBD2. The CDR3 bases are TGTGCCAGCAGCGGTCTAGCGGGAGCAGGATACAATGAGCAGTTCTTC. Translating it yields CASSGLAGAGYNEQFF.